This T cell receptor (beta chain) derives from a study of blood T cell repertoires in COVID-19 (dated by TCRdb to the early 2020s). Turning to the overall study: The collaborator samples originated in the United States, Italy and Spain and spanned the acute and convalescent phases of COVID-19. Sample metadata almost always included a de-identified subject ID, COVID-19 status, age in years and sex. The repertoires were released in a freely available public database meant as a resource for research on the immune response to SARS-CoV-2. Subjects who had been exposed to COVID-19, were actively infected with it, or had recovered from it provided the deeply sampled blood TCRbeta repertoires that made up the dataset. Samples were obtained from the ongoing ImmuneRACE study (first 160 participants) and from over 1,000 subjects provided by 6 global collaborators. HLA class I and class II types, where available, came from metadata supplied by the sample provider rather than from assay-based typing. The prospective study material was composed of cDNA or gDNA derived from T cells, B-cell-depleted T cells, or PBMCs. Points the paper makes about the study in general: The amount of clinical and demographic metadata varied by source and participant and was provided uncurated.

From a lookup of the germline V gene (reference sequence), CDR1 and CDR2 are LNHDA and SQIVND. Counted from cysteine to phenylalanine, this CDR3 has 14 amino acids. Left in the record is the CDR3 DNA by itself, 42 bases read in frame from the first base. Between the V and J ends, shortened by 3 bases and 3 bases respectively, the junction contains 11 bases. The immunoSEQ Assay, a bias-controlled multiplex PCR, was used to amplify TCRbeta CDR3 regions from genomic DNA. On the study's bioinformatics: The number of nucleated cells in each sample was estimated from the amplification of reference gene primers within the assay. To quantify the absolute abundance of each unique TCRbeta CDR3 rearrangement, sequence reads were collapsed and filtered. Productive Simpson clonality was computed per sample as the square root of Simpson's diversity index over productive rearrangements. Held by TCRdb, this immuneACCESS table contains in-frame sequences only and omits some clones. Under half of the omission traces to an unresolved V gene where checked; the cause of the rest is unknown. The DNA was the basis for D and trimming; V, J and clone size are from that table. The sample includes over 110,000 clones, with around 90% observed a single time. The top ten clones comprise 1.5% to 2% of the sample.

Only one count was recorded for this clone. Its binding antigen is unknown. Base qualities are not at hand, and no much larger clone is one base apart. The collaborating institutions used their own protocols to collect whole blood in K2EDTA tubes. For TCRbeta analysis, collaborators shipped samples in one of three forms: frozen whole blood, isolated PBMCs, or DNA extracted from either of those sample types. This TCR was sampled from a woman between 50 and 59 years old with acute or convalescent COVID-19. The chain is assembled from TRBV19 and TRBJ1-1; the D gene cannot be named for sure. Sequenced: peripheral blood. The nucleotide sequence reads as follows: TGTGCCAGTAGTATTCTAGGCGAGTACACTGAAGCTTTCTTT. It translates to CASSILGEYTEAFF.